The 13 T cell receptor beta chains in this list originate from one sample, sequenced in a study of tissue T cells after allogeneic stem cell transplantation. The data were produced by immunoSEQ multiplex PCR, yet TCRdb's version contains in-frame clones alone and is incomplete. The sample has some 5,800 clones, roughly 60% seen once. This sample comprised tissue from the jejunum, obtained at autopsy. Every receptor here comes from a male donor at least 60 years old with lung cancer.

The chain employs TRBV7-2 and TRBJ2-7; D is unresolved. In germline, CDR1 is SGHTA, CDR2 FQGNSA. Trimming stripped 3 bases from V and 1 base from J, with 10 bases between. This CDR3 is built from 14 residues. The CDR3 DNA is TGTGCCAGCAGCTTGGGCGTCCTATCCTACGAGCAGTACTTC. This codes for CASSLGVLSYEQYF. The whole variable domain, filled in from reference TRBV7-2 and TRBJ2-7, reads GAGVSQSPSNKVTEKGKDVELRCDPISGHTALYWYRQSLGQGLEFLIYFQGNSAPDKSGLPSDRFSAERTGGSVSTLTIQRTQQEDSAVYLCASSLGVLSYEQYFGPGTRLTVT.

In its sample, this clone ranks as large. Different DNA sequences within this sample yield the same CDR3. The chain is built from TRBV29-1 and TRBJ2-2, with TRBD1 matching over 7 bases. CDR1 SQVTM and CDR2 ANQGSEA come from the germline V gene. The CDR3 length is 12 residues. J was trimmed by 4 bases and V by 6 bases; bases with no gene match: 2. The CDR3 bases are TGCAGCGTAAACAGGGGCACCGGGGAGCTGTTTTTT. This sequence encodes CSVNRGTGELFF.

This clone is labeled medium-sized (0.01 to 0.1%). The chain uses TRBV27 and TRBJ2-2; 9 nucleotides line up with TRBD2. CDR1 is MNHEY, CDR2 SMNVEV, per germline (reference sequence). V lost 0 bases and J lost 7; bases outside the gene matches: 12. CDR3 length: 18 residues. CDR3 DNA sequence: TGTGCCAGCAGTTTATCAGGGCTAGCGGGAATTGGTAGCGGGGAGCTGTTTTTT. Its translation is CASSLSGLAGIGSGELFF.

This clone is labeled medium-sized. The gene calls are TRBV12-5 and TRBJ2-3; 7 nucleotides line up with TRBD1. The CDR3 runs to 14 residues. From germline, CDR1 is LGHNT and CDR2 FRNRAP. With 6 bases clipped from V and 1 base from J, the junction kept 4 bases outside the gene matches. The CDR3 DNA is TGTGCTAGTGGGGGGCAGGGGGGCACAGATACGCAGTATTTT. Translated, it gives CASGGQGGTDTQYF. The entire variable domain, with the rest obtained from reference TRBV12-5 and TRBJ2-3, is as follows: DARVTQTPRHKVTEMGQEVTMRCQPILGHNTVFWYRQTMMQGLELLAYFRNRAPLDDSGMPKDRFSAEMPDATLATLKIQPSEPRDSAVYFCASGGQGGTDTQYFGPGTRLTVL.

This clone was seen a handful of times. CDR3 DNA: TGTGCCAGCAGCTTAAGGACTAGCGGGGTAGCCAAAAACATTCAGTACTTC. Encoded protein: CASSLRTSGVAKNIQYF. J is TRBJ2-4 and V is TRBV7-2; 12 nucleotides match TRBD2. CDR3 size: 17 residues. In germline, CDR1 is SGHTA, CDR2 FQGNSA. Trimming at V came to 2 bases and at J to 0 bases, leaving 2 bases not matched to a gene.

The chain is built from TRBV19 and TRBJ2-7; TRBD1 might be the D (6 bases). The CDR3 extends over 13 amino acids. Germline V gene lookup returns CDR1 LNHDA and CDR2 SQIVND (reference sequence). V lost 5 bases and J 4 bases, leaving 12 bases between the germline ends. This CDR3 is CASSPRDIYEQYF. The CDR3 DNA reads TGTGCCAGTAGTCCCCGGGACATTTACGAGCAGTACTTC.

The CDR3 sequence is CASSQDLWLTDTQYF. CDR3 DNA: TGCGCCAGCAGCCAAGATCTTTGGTTGACAGATACGCAGTATTTT. This chain connects TRBV4-3 to TRBJ2-3; D is uncertain. This CDR3 contains 15 residues. V was pared by 0 bases and J by 3 bases, with 10 bases between. Germline values: CDR1 LGHNA, CDR2 YSLEER.

The chain links TRBV6-5 to TRBJ2-3; 9 bases align to TRBD2. J lost 6 bases, V lost 6 bases, and 10 bases had no gene match. The CDR3 has 15 residues. Germline CDR1 reads MNHEY; CDR2 reads SVGAGI. CDR3 sequence reads: CASSPFAGGPDTQYF. For the CDR3, the DNA is TGTGCCAGCAGCCCATTTGCGGGGGGGCCGGATACGCAGTATTTT.

V is TRBV6-5 and J is TRBJ2-3, with D unresolved. CDR1 is MNHEY and CDR2 is SVGAGI in the germline V gene. V was pared by 3 bases and J by 7 bases, with 8 bases between. The CDR3 extends over 12 amino acids. The CDR3 nucleotides are TGTGCCAGCAGTTATGGGCAAAATACGCAGTATTTT. Residues: CASSYGQNTQYF.

The chain carries TRBV6-6 and TRBJ2-4, with 11 nucleotides matching TRBD2. This CDR3 has 16 amino acids. V lost 3 bases, J lost 6 bases, and 7 bases stayed unmatched. Germline V CDR1 and CDR2: MNHNY, SVGAGI (reference sequence). This CDR3 reads CASSYTSGRWGNIQYF. For the CDR3, the DNA is TGTGCCAGCAGTTATACTAGCGGGAGATGGGGAAACATTCAGTACTTC.

This clone is classed as large. This chain links TRBV27 with TRBJ2-7; 7 bases line up with TRBD1. Germline V gene data show CDR1 as MNHEY and CDR2 as SMNVEV (reference sequence). CDR3 length: 13 amino acids. Unmatched junction bases numbered 2, after V lost 3 bases and J lost 3 bases. DNA of the CDR3: TGTGCCAGCAGTTTGGACAGGAACTACGAGCAGTACTTC. Amino acid sequence: CASSLDRNYEQYF.

This clone was detected a few times. The chain joins TRBV7-3 to TRBJ2-2; D unclear. With 3 bases removed from V and 7 bases from J, the gap between germline ends came to 9 bases. The CDR3 is 13 amino acids. The germline V gene has CDR1 SGHTA and CDR2 FQGTGA. The DNA of the CDR3 is TGTGCCAGCAGCTTGGAGTGGGGCGGGGAGCTGTTTTTT. Its protein is CASSLEWGGELFF.

This chain uses TRBV20-1 with TRBJ2-3; D might be TRBD2 (6 bases). This CDR3 is built from 16 residues. V was cut by 3 bases and J by 6 bases, with 22 bases left in between. Per germline, CDR1 DFQATT and CDR2 SNEGSKA (reference sequence). The CDR3 DNA sequence: TGCAGTGCTAGTCACGGGTTAGGAGGGTTATTGGATACGCAGTATTTT. This codes for CSASHGLGGLLDTQYF.